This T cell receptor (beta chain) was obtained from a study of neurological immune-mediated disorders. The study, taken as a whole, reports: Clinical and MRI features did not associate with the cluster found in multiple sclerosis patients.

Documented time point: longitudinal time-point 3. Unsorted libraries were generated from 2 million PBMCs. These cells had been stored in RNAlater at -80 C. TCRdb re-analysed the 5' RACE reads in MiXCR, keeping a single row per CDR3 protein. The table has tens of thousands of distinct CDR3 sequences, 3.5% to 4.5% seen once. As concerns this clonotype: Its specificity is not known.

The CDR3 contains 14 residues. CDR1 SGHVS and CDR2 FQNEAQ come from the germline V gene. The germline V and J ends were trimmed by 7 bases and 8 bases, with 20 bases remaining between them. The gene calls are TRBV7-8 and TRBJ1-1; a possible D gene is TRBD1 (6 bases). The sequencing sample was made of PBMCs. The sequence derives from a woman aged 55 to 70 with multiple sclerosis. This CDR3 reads CASTTERAGTEAFF. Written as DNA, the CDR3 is TGTGCCAGCACTACTGAACGGGCCGGGACAGAAGCTTTCTTT.